The 29 T cell receptor beta chains presented below share a single source sample, sequenced in a study of spatial heterogeneity in lung cancer. General study points: Tumors with more nonsynonymous mutations had more expanded intratumoral alpha and beta TCRs.

As to time point: sample taken at primary tumor resection. Their specific antigens are unknown. In TCRdb, the 5' RACE reads were re-called with MiXCR into one record per CDR3 protein. The sample includes some 1,600 distinct CDR3 sequences, about 18% of them seen just once. The material sequenced was lung tumor tissue, taken at surgery. Receptors originate from a male donor with early-stage non-small cell lung cancer.

By share of the sample, this clonotype is medium-sized. The CDR3 is CASSFTGGSGNTIYF. In DNA, the CDR3 is TGTGCCAGCAGCTTCACAGGGGGATCCGGGAACACCATATATTTT. The chain carries TRBV5-8 and TRBJ1-3; 8 positions match TRBD1. CDR1 is SGHTS, CDR2 YDEGEE, per germline. The CDR3 runs to 15 residues. V gave up 2 bases and J gave up 7 bases; unmatched junction bases: 8. The variable domain in full, completed from reference TRBV5-8 and TRBJ1-3, reads EAGVTQSPTHLIKTRGQQATLRCSPISGHTSVYWYQQALGLGLQFLLWYDEGEERNRGNFPPRFSGRQFPNYSSELNVNALELEDSALYLCASSFTGGSGNTIYFGEGSWLTVV.

This clonotype is classed as medium-sized. The V and J genes are TRBV14 and TRBJ2-2, with D unclear. There are 11 residues in the CDR3. Between the trimmed V and J ends, which lost 4 bases and 6 bases, there was a span of 3 bases. Germline loops: CDR1 SGHDN, CDR2 FVKESK. CDR3: CASSRAGELFF. The CDR3 region has the DNA TGTGCCAGCAGCCGTGCCGGGGAGCTGTTTTTT.

This clonotype is medium-sized by share. The rearrangement joins TRBV12-3 or TRBV12-4 to TRBJ2-1; D possibly corresponds to TRBD2 (7 bases). The CDR3 consists of 14 residues. The V end lost 7 bases, the J end lost 6 bases, and 16 bases lay between the germline ends. Here the CDR3 DNA reads TGTGCCAGCAACATCAGGCGGGGGCCCAATGAGCAGTTCTTC. It translates to CASNIRRGPNEQFF.

The sample holds many counts of this clonotype. The V gene is TRBV5-1, the J gene TRBJ2-2, with 7 positions matching TRBD1. Per germline, CDR1 SGHRS and CDR2 YFSETQ. CDR3 length: 15 residues. The V and J ends lost 0 bases and 6 bases, in that order; junction bases with no gene match: 5. CDR3 DNA: TGCGCCAGCAGCTTGGAAGGGGGCAGCGCCGGGGAGCTGTTTTTT. This translates into CASSLEGGSAGELFF.

Sample share makes this clonotype medium-sized. The rearrangement joins TRBV7-2 to TRBJ2-5; weak D call: TRBD2 (5 bases). Between the trimmed V and J ends, which lost 4 bases and 5 bases, there was a span of 11 bases. Germline V gene data show CDR1 as SGHTA and CDR2 as FQGNSA. This CDR3 has 13 amino acids. CDR3 in DNA: TGTGCCAGCAGCTGGGGTAGGGAGGAGACCCAGTACTTC. It encodes CASSWGREETQYF.

J is TRBJ2-3 and V is TRBV6-6, with TRBD2 matching 12 bases. From germline, CDR1 is MNHNY and CDR2 SVGAGI (reference sequence). J gave up 2 bases and V 0 bases, and 6 bases lay outside the gene matches. The CDR3 spans 18 residues. The CDR3 sequence is CASSYSASGGEYTDTQYF. CDR3 sequence (DNA): TGTGCCAGCAGTTACTCGGCTAGCGGGGGGGAATACACAGATACGCAGTATTTT.

By its share, this clonotype is medium-sized (0.01 to 0.1%). The V gene is TRBV5-1, the J gene TRBJ2-4; D is perhaps TRBD1 (6 bases). The germline V gene encodes CDR1 SGHRS and CDR2 YFSETQ. The CDR3 totals 16 residues. The V end lost 6 bases, the J end lost 4 bases, and 20 bases lay between the germline ends. For the CDR3, the DNA is TGCGCCAGCAAGATCGATCGACCGGGACATAAAAACATTCAGTACTTC. Protein: CASKIDRPGHKNIQYF.

By share, this clonotype ranks as medium-sized (0.01 to 0.1%). The rearrangement joins TRBV5-1 to TRBJ1-3; 10 nucleotides align to TRBD1. The CDR3 contains 15 residues. CDR1 SGHRS and CDR2 YFSETQ come from the germline V gene. The junction had 3 bases not matched to a gene; V was cut back by 4 bases and J by 2 bases. CDR3 loop: CASSRTGGTGNTIYF. The CDR3 DNA follows: TGCGCCAGCAGCCGGACAGGGGGGACTGGAAACACCATATATTTT.

In this sample, this clonotype is medium-sized (0.01 to 0.1%). The V gene is TRBV6-1, the J gene TRBJ2-7; D remains unclear. Germline V gene lookup returns CDR1 MNHNS and CDR2 SASEGT. CDR3 length equals 15 residues. Trimming removed 1 base from V and 0 bases from J, with 10 bases in between. CDR3 sequence (DNA): TGTGCCAGCAGTGAAGAACTGGGGATCTCCTACGAGCAGTACTTC. Its translation: CASSEELGISYEQYF.

V and J are TRBV3-1 and TRBJ2-5, with D hard to call. Germline V CDR1 and CDR2: LGHDT, YNNKEL (reference sequence). The CDR3 consists of 15 residues. The ends were cut back, 3 bases at V and 2 bases at J, with 13 bases in the middle. CDR3: CASSHHPTEQETQYF. CDR3 sequence (DNA): TGTGCCAGCAGCCACCACCCTACAGAACAAGAGACCCAGTACTTC.

This clonotype showed up just a few times. The CDR3 bases are TGTGCCAGCAGTTACTCCGGGACTAGTTTAAACGAGCAGTACTTC. Translating gives CASSYSGTSLNEQYF. V gene TRBV6-2 or TRBV6-3 combines with J gene TRBJ2-7, with 8 nucleotides matching TRBD2. V shed 0 bases and J 5 bases; nucleotides not matched to a gene: 6. Germline CDR1 reads MNHEY; CDR2 reads SVGEGT. The CDR3 covers 15 residues.

The rearrangement joins TRBV19 to TRBJ2-7, with 8 bases lining up with TRBD1. Germline-derived CDR1 and CDR2 are LNHDA and SQIVND (reference sequence). The length of the CDR3 is 14 residues. J was trimmed by 3 bases and V by 5 bases; bases with no gene match: 6. CDR3 coding DNA: TGTGCCAGTAGTTTCGGACAGGGTTACTACGAGCAGTACTTC. It encodes CASSFGQGYYEQYF.

This clonotype occurred a few times. CDR3 in amino acids: CASSLGGFLAGNTIYF. The DNA for the CDR3 is TGTGCCAGCAGCTTGGGAGGGTTCCTAGCTGGAAACACCATATATTTT. V and J are TRBV13 and TRBJ1-3, with D unresolved. Trimming stripped 3 bases from V and 2 bases from J, with 14 bases between. Looked up from germline, CDR1 is PRHDT and CDR2 is FYEKMQ (reference sequence). CDR3 length: 16 residues.

In this sample, this clonotype is medium-sized. V and J are TRBV7-6 and TRBJ1-1; D might be TRBD1 (5 bases). The length of the CDR3 is 15 residues. Germline assignment: CDR1 SGHVS and CDR2 FNYEAQ. V lost 5 bases to trimming and J lost 1 base, with 14 bases between them. The CDR3 sequence is CASSISGAANTEAFF. The CDR3 nucleotides read TGTGCCAGCAGCATATCCGGGGCCGCGAACACTGAAGCTTTCTTT.

This chain connects TRBV27 to TRBJ2-3; 7 nucleotides agree with TRBD1. CDR3 length: 14 amino acids. Germline assignment: CDR1 MNHEY and CDR2 SMNVEV (reference sequence). Unmatched junction bases numbered 9, after V lost 5 bases and J lost 7 bases. In DNA, the CDR3 is TGTGCCAGCAGTACGCGACTACAGGGGAATACGCAGTATTTT. This translates into CASSTRLQGNTQYF.

As regards this clonotype: This may be a read error: a much more frequent sequence differs by one nucleotide. The chain is built from TRBV9 and TRBJ2-2, with D unclear. The CDR3 is 13 amino acids. CDR1 is SGDLS and CDR2 is YYNGEE in the germline V gene. Between the trimmed V and J ends, which lost 7 bases and 5 bases, there was a span of 12 bases. The CDR3 DNA reads as TGTGCCAGCGGCTTAACTTGGACCGGGGAGCTGTTTTTT. Translated, it gives CASGLTWTGELFF.

This rearrangement joins TRBV20-1 to TRBJ1-2; 9 nucleotides agree with TRBD1. CDR3 length: 14 residues. J was trimmed by 4 bases and V by 6 bases; bases with no gene match: 9. Per germline, CDR1 DFQATT and CDR2 SNEGSKA (reference sequence). The CDR3 sequence is CSAQRTGAGYGYTF. The CDR3, as DNA: TGCAGTGCCCAGAGGACAGGGGCGGGCTATGGCTACACCTTC.

This clonotype is judged medium-sized (0.01 to 0.1%). The rearrangement joins TRBV15 to TRBJ1-2; D is ambiguous. The CDR3 spans 12 residues. The germline V and J ends were trimmed by 1 base and 8 bases, with 8 bases remaining between them. The V gene's germline CDR1 is LNHNV and CDR2 YYDKDF (reference sequence). The CDR3 protein is CATSRGGSGYTF. Here the CDR3 DNA reads TGTGCCACCAGCAGAGGAGGGAGCGGCTACACCTTC.

Relative to its sample, this clonotype is medium-sized (0.01 to 0.1%). The chain is built from TRBV4-1 and TRBJ2-6; the match to TRBD1 covers 7 bases. Germline V gene lookup returns CDR1 MGHRA and CDR2 YSYEKL. This CDR3 region has 15 residues. The V gene end was trimmed by 3 bases and the J gene end by 1 base; junction bases not matched to a gene: 0. CDR3 sequence reads: CASSQTGSGANVLTF. The CDR3 nucleotides read TGCGCCAGCAGCCAGACAGGGTCTGGGGCCAACGTCCTGACTTTC.

The rearrangement links TRBV27 to TRBJ2-7; D is uncertain. V lost 8 bases, J lost 2 bases, and 19 bases lay in between. This CDR3 is built from 15 residues. CDR1 MNHEY and CDR2 SMNVEV come from the germline V gene (reference sequence). CDR3 amino acids: CASYRINGQTYEQYF. The CDR3 DNA reads as TGTGCCAGCTACCGAATCAACGGGCAGACCTACGAGCAGTACTTC.

This clonotype was picked up a small number of times. The V gene is TRBV20-1, the J gene TRBJ2-7; D gene unclear. Trimming left V 3 bases short and J 0 bases short, with 9 bases between. Germline assignment: CDR1 DFQATT and CDR2 SNEGSKA (reference sequence). The CDR3 runs to 13 residues. CDR3 nucleotides: TGCAGTGCTAGGCTTCGGAGCTCCTACGAGCAGTACTTC. Its translation: CSARLRSSYEQYF.

This clonotype occurred a few times. The V gene is TRBV29-1, the J gene TRBJ2-1; perhaps TRBD2 as D (5 bases). The germline V gene encodes CDR1 SQVTM and CDR2 ANQGSEA. The CDR3 totals 15 residues. Trimming shortened V by 2 bases and J by 0 bases, and 11 bases separated the two germline ends. CDR3 sequence: CSVEWTGLSYNEQFF. CDR3 DNA: TGCAGCGTTGAATGGACCGGACTCTCCTACAATGAGCAGTTCTTC.

This clonotype has a count of ten or more. This chain uses TRBV28 with TRBJ1-2; D is unclear. Germline V gene sequence: CDR1 MDHEN, CDR2 SYDVKM. Trimming cost V 7 bases and J 5 bases, with 20 bases left between them. The CDR3 is 15 residues long. For the CDR3, the DNA is TGTGCCAGCACCCCGCTCAATCGGGCCGTTTATGGCTACACCTTC. This gives the protein CASTPLNRAVYGYTF.

This clonotype was observed many times. V is TRBV29-1 and J is TRBJ1-1, with 7 bases matching TRBD1. Trimming cost V 7 bases and J 1 base; bases outside gene matches: 6. Germline CDR1 is SQVTM and CDR2 is ANQGSEA. The length of the CDR3 is 13 residues. The CDR3 region has the DNA TGCAGCGCCAGACAGGGTCCGAACACTGAAGCTTTCTTT. The encoded protein is CSARQGPNTEAFF.

This clonotype rates as medium-sized (0.01 to 0.1%). The chain employs TRBV20-1 and TRBJ2-7; no clear D. Germline V lookup: CDR1 DFQATT, CDR2 SNEGSKA (reference sequence). V was cut by 2 bases and J by 7 bases, with 21 bases left in between. This CDR3 is built from 15 residues. In nucleotides, the CDR3 is TGCAGTGCTAGACTCACGGCCCCCGTACCAAGAGAGCAGTACTTC. The encoded protein is CSARLTAPVPREQYF.

This clonotype is large. The CDR3 loop is CASGLVTSGTGELFF. Here the CDR3 DNA reads TGTGCTAGTGGTTTGGTAACTAGCGGCACCGGGGAGCTGTTTTTT. The V and J genes are TRBV12-5 and TRBJ2-2; 8 bases map to TRBD2. CDR3 size: 15 residues. The V segment lost 0 bases and the J segment 4 bases; nucleotides outside the gene matches: 1. CDR1 and CDR2 from the germline V gene are LGHNT and FRNRAP.

This clonotype was counted between two and nine times. J is TRBJ2-2 and V is TRBV12-3 or TRBV12-4, with D perhaps given as TRBD1 or TRBD2 (5 bases each). V gave up 6 bases and J gave up 4 bases, with 15 bases separating them. The CDR3 has 15 residues. The CDR3 loop reads CASREDGRGTGELFF. The CDR3, as DNA: TGTGCCAGCAGGGAGGACGGAAGGGGCACCGGGGAGCTGTTTTTT.

The CDR3 reads CASSPQGDGSPLHF. CDR3 sequence (DNA): TGTGCCAGCAGCCCACAAGGGGACGGTTCACCCCTCCACTTT. This chain links TRBV7-2 with TRBJ1-6; D perhaps matches TRBD1 (5 bases). From germline, CDR1 is SGHTA and CDR2 FQGNSA. Trimming pared 5 bases from V and 9 bases from J, leaving 14 bases between. CDR3 length: 14 residues.

By share, this clonotype counts as medium-sized. The genes are TRBV5-1 and TRBJ2-5, with a tentative D call TRBD1 (6 bases). The CDR3 spans 13 residues. The V and J ends lost 4 bases and 4 bases respectively, with 11 bases between them. In germline, CDR1 is SGHRS, CDR2 YFSETQ. DNA for the CDR3: TGCGCCAGCAGCCTCGGGACATTAGAGACCCAGTACTTC. Its protein product is CASSLGTLETQYF.